This T cell receptor beta chain originates from a study of T cell responses to AZD1222 COVID-19 vaccine. The CDR3 is 15 residues long. Germline loops: CDR1 LGHDT, CDR2 YNNKEL (reference sequence). The V segment lost 8 bases and the J segment 1 base; nucleotides outside the gene matches: 8. The assay was immunoSEQ multiplex PCR, and TCRdb's table has in-frame clones only and misses some. In the table there are roughly 20,000 clones, approximately 84% of which are singletons. This sample comprised peripheral blood, obtained 28 days after the second AZD1222 dose. This chain connects TRBV3-1 (or the pseudogene TRBV3-2) to TRBJ1-1, with TRBD1 matching 9 bases. The TCR originated in an adult who received the AZD1222 COVID-19 vaccine. CDR3 loop: CASGEWDRANTEAFF. The CDR3 DNA reads as TGTGCCAGCGGGGAGTGGGACAGGGCGAACACTGAAGCTTTCTTT.